The T cell receptor (beta chain) described here comes from a study of blood T cell repertoires in COVID-19. Whole-study context: Acute and convalescent COVID-19 specimens originated in the United States, Italy and Spain.

Losses at the gene ends were 0 bases for V and 5 bases for J; bases not matched to a gene: 11. The CDR3 is 19 amino acids. CDR1 is MNHEY, CDR2 SMNVEV, per germline (reference sequence). Sequenced by immunoSEQ multiplex PCR; TCRdb stores in-frame clones only, minus some. The data contain some 150,000 clones, 80% of them singletons. Sequenced sample: peripheral blood. V gene TRBV27 combines with J gene TRBJ2-5, with TRBD2 matching over 14 bases. This clonotype was obtained from a man between 60 and 75 years old with active or convalescent COVID-19. The CDR3 here is CASSLSGGLAGEEWETQYF. Written as DNA, the CDR3 is TGTGCCAGCAGTTTATCGGGGGGACTAGCGGGAGAGGAGTGGGAGACCCAGTACTTC.